The 8 T cell receptor beta chains below come from one sample, sequenced in a study of molecular identifiers for immune sequencing clone quantification. TCRdb re-called the PCR reads through MiXCR, storing one row per CDR3 protein. The repertoire holds some 12,000 distinct CDR3 sequences, 18% seen once, with 1.3% to 1.5% in the top ten. The sample consisted of naive CD8+ T cells from blood, with Jurkat cell RNA spiked in. This sample's subset: FACS-sorted CD8+CD4-CCR7+CD45RA+ naive T cells. All receptors come from a human donor in good health. Some libraries in this study had Jurkat cell RNA spiked in.

Regarding this clonotype: A read error is possible here, since a much larger clone lies one base away. In nucleotides, the CDR3 is TGTGCCAGCAGTTCCCTGTGGCCGTACTTC. Its protein product is CASSSLWPYF. The V call is TRBV27, the J call TRBJ2-7, with no clear D. This CDR3 has 10 amino acids. From germline, CDR1 is MNHEY and CDR2 SMNVEV (reference sequence). Deletions cut 4 bases from V and 12 bases from J, with 10 bases between.

This clonotype was recorded a few times. A much larger clone sits a single nucleotide away, making a read error possible. The chain links TRBV4-1 to TRBJ2-5; TRBD2 agrees at 13 bases. The length of the CDR3 is 18 residues. Looked up from germline, CDR1 is MGHRA and CDR2 is YSYEKL. Written as DNA, the CDR3 is TGCGTCAGCAGCCAGCCCCCCGGGACTAGCGGGGACCTTGGGACCCAGTACTTC. This translates into CVSSQPPGTSGDLGTQYF.

Comment on this clonotype: A much larger clone sits a single nucleotide away, making a read error possible. V is TRBV7-9 and J is TRBJ2-7; D gene uncertain. Per the germline V gene, CDR1 is SEHNR and CDR2 is FQNEAQ (reference sequence). This CDR3 has 11 residues. CDR3 protein: CASSPGEEQCF. CDR3 bases: TGTGCCAGCAGCCCAGGTGAGGAGCAGTGCTTC.

Only one count was recorded for this clonotype. A much larger clone differs by one base, so this may be a read error. This chain connects TRBV5-5 to TRBJ2-7, with a tentative D call TRBD1 (5 bases). From germline, CDR1 is SGHKS and CDR2 YYEKEE (reference sequence). The germline V and J ends were trimmed by 0 bases and 0 bases, with 7 bases remaining between them. CDR3 length equals 14 residues. The CDR3: CASSLGGPSYEQYF. The CDR3 nucleotides are TGTGCCAGCAGCTTGGGGGGCCCCTCCTACGAGCAGTACTTC.

This clonotype was picked up a small number of times. The chain has TRBV20-1 and TRBJ1-2; no reliable D call. Germline V CDR1 and CDR2: DFQATT, SNEGSKA (reference sequence). The germline V and J ends were trimmed by 6 bases and 6 bases, with 11 bases remaining between them. The CDR3 has 11 residues. As DNA, the CDR3 is TGCAGTGCCCAACCAGCGAATGGCTACACCTTC. Translating it yields CSAQPANGYTF.

The gene calls are TRBV7-9 and TRBJ2-7, with 7 nucleotides matching TRBD1. The CDR3 is 11 residues long. The germline V gene has CDR1 SEHNR and CDR2 FQNEAQ (reference sequence). V dropped 10 bases and J dropped 4; count of bases not matched to a gene: 4. CDR3 sequence reads: CATRQGYEQYF. The CDR3 DNA reads TGTGCCACCCGACAGGGTTACGAGCAGTACTTC.

Relative to its sample, this clonotype is medium-sized. This chain connects TRBV18 to TRBJ2-3; D is ambiguous. This CDR3 spans 14 amino acids. The germline CDR1 and CDR2 sequences are KGHSH and LQKENI. Trimming cost V 6 bases and J 4 bases, with 14 bases left between them. CDR3 in amino acids: CASSLGGRADTQYF. In DNA form, the CDR3 reads TGTGCCAGCTCCTTAGGCGGTCGGGCAGATACGCAGTATTTT.

As for this clonotype: A much larger clone sits a single nucleotide away, making a read error possible. This chain joins TRBV27 and TRBJ1-5; no definite D call. CDR1 is MNHEY, CDR2 SMNVEV, per germline (reference sequence). The CDR3 covers 14 residues. V was clipped by 6 bases and J by 1 base, with 10 bases between them. CDR3 loop: CASRFRSSNQPQHF. As DNA, the CDR3 is TGTGCCAGCAGGTTCCGGTCCAGCAATCAGCCCCAGCATTTT.